These T cell receptor beta chains were read from a single sample in a study of blood T cell repertoires in COVID-19. Sequencing was performed with immunoSEQ multiplex PCR; in TCRdb, only in-frame clones are kept and a portion is missing. Of 85,000 to 100,000 clones in the sample, about four fifths were seen once. Sequences were obtained from peripheral blood. These receptors came from a woman older than 75 with active or convalescent COVID-19. Both conserved end residues are part of each CDR3. The D gene is left open where the match is weak. Size is stated for part of the rows, as once, few or many counts, or as a class when the clone is expanded.

j_call | v_call | d_call | cdr3_length | clone_size | cdr3_nt | cdr3_aa
TRBJ2-7 | TRBV20-1 | TRBD2 | 13 | . | TGCAGTGCTAGTCGCGGCGGGGGCTACGAGCAGTACTTC | CSASRGGGYEQYF
TRBJ2-1 | TRBV4-2 | TRBD1 | 17 | once | TGTGCCAGCAGCCAAGCGGAACAGGGGATAATATACAATGAGCAGTTCTTC | CASSQAEQGIIYNEQFF
TRBJ1-3 | TRBV10-3 | . | 15 | . | TGTGCCATCAGTCCGGGAACATCTTCTGGAAACACCATATATTTT | CAISPGTSSGNTIYF
TRBJ2-1 | TRBV5-1 | . | 15 | few | TGCGCCAGCAGCATCGCGGGCGGGGAATACAATGAGCAGTTCTTC | CASSIAGGEYNEQFF
TRBJ1-1 | TRBV7-9 | . | 13 | . | TGTGCCAGCAGCGTCTTTGTGAACACTGAAGCTTTCTTT | CASSVFVNTEAFF
TRBJ2-1 | TRBV5-1 | TRBD1 | 14 | . | TGCGCCAGCAGTCATCAGGGGGTGGAGAATGAGCAGTTCTTC | CASSHQGVENEQFF
TRBJ2-1 | TRBV4-2 | . | 16 | . | TGTGCCAGCAGCCGACGAGGGCTACCGGCCTACAATGAGCAGTTCTTC | CASSRRGLPAYNEQFF
TRBJ2-1 | TRBV5-1 | TRBD2 | 19 | . | TGTGCCAGCAGCCAAAGACTAGCGGGTCAGCTCGTCGGCTACAATGAGCAGTTCTTC | CASSQRLAGQLVGYNEQFF
TRBJ2-7 | TRBV28 | TRBD1 | 14 | . | TGTGCCAGCAGTTCCACAGGGGAAGTCTACGAGCAGTACTTC | CASSSTGEVYEQYF
TRBJ2-7 | TRBV6-5 | . | 13 | once | TGTGCCAGCAGCCGGGACAATACCTACGAGCAGTACTTC | CASSRDNTYEQYF
TRBJ2-1 | TRBV6-6 | TRBD1 | 15 | . | TGTGCCAGCAGTAGAAGGGACAGGGGAAGGAATGAGCAGTTCTTC | CASSRRDRGRNEQFF
TRBJ2-1 | TRBV10-3 | . | 16 | . | TGTGCCATCAGTGGGGGGGACCGCGGCTTCTACAATGAGCAGTTCTTC | CAISGGDRGFYNEQFF
TRBJ2-5 | TRBV2 | . | 13 | . | TGTGCCAGCAGTCGACTAACACCAGAGACCCAGTACTTC | CASSRLTPETQYF
TRBJ1-5 | TRBV27 | . | 15 | . | TGTGCCAGCAGCCGTAGTATACTTAGCAATCAGCCCCAGCATTTT | CASSRSILSNQPQHF
TRBJ1-3 | TRBV6-2/TRBV6-3 | TRBD1 | 14 | . | TGTGCCAGCAGCCCAGGGGGCTCTGGAAACACCATATATTTT | CASSPGGSGNTIYF
TRBJ2-3 | TRBV29-1 | TRBD2 | 14 | few | TGCAGCGTTAGCAGCGGGAGGTCGGTAGATACGCAGTATTTT | CSVSSGRSVDTQYF
TRBJ2-7 | TRBV5-6 | . | 15 | . | TGTGCCAGCAGCGAGGAGGGGACCTCGATTGGGGAGCAGTACTTC | CASSEEGTSIGEQYF
TRBJ2-1 | TRBV30 | . | 15 | . | TGTGCCTGGGCCCCCCTCACTAGGAGAGGGGGTGAGCAGTTCTTC | CAWAPLTRRGGEQFF
TRBJ2-5 | TRBV3-1/TRBV3-2 | . | 14 | . | TGTGCCAGCAGCCAAGATCCAAGTGACAAGACCCAGTACTTC | CASSQDPSDKTQYF
TRBJ2-3 | TRBV11-2 | TRBD2 | 16 | . | TGTGCCAGCGGGGCTAGCGGGAGGATGGGCCCAGATACGCAGTATTTT | CASGASGRMGPDTQYF
TRBJ2-5 | TRBV2 | TRBD2 | 15 | . | TGTGCCAGCAGGCCAACTAGCGGGAGTCCCGAGACCCAGTACTTC | CASRPTSGSPETQYF
TRBJ2-5 | TRBV20-1 | . | 18 | . | TGCAGTGCTAGTAGGTTCGGGGGGCGAAGGGGGAACCAAGAGACCCAGTACTTC | CSASRFGGRRGNQETQYF
TRBJ2-7 | TRBV9 | . | 15 | . | TGTGCCAGCAGCGTAGGGTCAGGGGCTTTCTACGAGCAGTACTTC | CASSVGSGAFYEQYF
TRBJ2-5 | TRBV6-5 | TRBD1 | 15 | few | TGTGCCAGCACCCAGAGGGGGCCAGTTCAAGAGACCCAGTACTTC | CASTQRGPVQETQYF
TRBJ2-3 | TRBV6-2/TRBV6-3 | . | 16 | . | TGTGCCAGCAGTTACTCGAACAGCGGCCCCACAGATACGCAGTATTTT | CASSYSNSGPTDTQYF
TRBJ2-1 | TRBV20-1 | . | 11 | few | TGCAGTGCTAGAGATCTGGGGAGTCGGTTCTTC | CSARDLGSRFF